This TCR beta chain was found in a study of glioma-infiltrating T cells. The study, taken as a whole, reports: Only very few CDR3 sequences appeared in both tissue and blood. Above-expected tissue-blood divergence occurred in all gliomas, most in low-grade ones.

TCR alpha and beta CDR3 regions were amplified from RNA using iRepertoire nested multiplex PCR. One-step reverse transcription and amplification started from about 100-400 ng of tissue mRNA or PBMC total RNA. One entry per CDR3 protein, called by TCRdb with MiXCR from the multiplex PCR reads. The table shows about 130,000 distinct CDR3 sequences, with roughly 25% occurring only once. This clonotype was seen more than once but under ten times. The antigen is undetermined. A much bigger clone sits one base away, suggesting this may be a read error. This CDR3 contains 15 residues. Germline CDR1 reads LNHNV; CDR2 reads YYDKDF (reference sequence). Trimming removed 2 bases from V and 6 bases from J, with 11 bases in between.

The chain combines TRBV15 with TRBJ1-6, with D perhaps matching TRBD1 (6 bases). The sample comprised glioma tissue, nonneoplastic brain tissue, or PBMCs (not recorded which). The TCR was taken from a human donor with low-grade glioma or glioblastoma, undergoing nonglioma brain surgery, or in good health (not recorded which). For the CDR3, the DNA is TGTGCCACCAGCAGACACAGGGTGGGTAATTCACCCCTCCACTTT. Translation: CATSRHRVGNSPLHF.